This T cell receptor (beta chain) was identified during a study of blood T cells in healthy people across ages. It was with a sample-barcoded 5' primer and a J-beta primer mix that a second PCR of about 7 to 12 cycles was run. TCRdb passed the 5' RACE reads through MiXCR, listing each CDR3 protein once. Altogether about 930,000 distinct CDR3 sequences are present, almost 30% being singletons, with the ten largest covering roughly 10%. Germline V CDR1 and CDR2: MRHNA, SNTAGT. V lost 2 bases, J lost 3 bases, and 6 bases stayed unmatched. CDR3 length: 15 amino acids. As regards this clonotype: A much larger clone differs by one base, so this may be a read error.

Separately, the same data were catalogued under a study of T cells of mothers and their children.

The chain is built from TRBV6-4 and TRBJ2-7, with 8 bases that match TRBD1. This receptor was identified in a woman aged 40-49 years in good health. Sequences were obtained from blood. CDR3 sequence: CASSDAGQEIYEQYF. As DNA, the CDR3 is TGTGCCAGCAGTGACGCGGGACAGGAGATCTACGAGCAGTACTTC.